The sequence of this T cell receptor (beta chain) was determined in a study of blood T cell repertoires in COVID-19. Study-level information: The origin of the acute and convalescent COVID-19 samples was the United States, Italy and Spain. Sample material is recorded as cDNA or gDNA derived from T cells, B-cell-depleted T cells, or PBMCs.

In the original processing: Reference gene primer amplification in the assay estimated nucleated cell counts. Some clones are missing from TCRdb's copy, which holds only in-frame ones; the method was immunoSEQ multiplex PCR. V and J calls and clone size are given by that table; D and trimming were obtained from the DNA. This sample has around 300,000 clones; roughly 88% occur once, and the top ten carry 2.5% to 3.5%. This CDR3 is built from 14 residues. Germline trimming cut 2 bases from V and 5 bases from J; bases unmatched to any gene: 5. Germline V CDR1 and CDR2: MNHNY, SVGAGI (reference sequence).

The sequencing input was peripheral blood. This clonotype was obtained from a woman in her 30s with active or convalescent COVID-19. This chain joins TRBV6-6 and TRBJ2-7; 8 nucleotides align to TRBD1. CDR3 sequence: CASSYRQGANEQYF. CDR3 bases: TGTGCCAGCAGTTACCGGCAGGGGGCAAACGAGCAGTACTTC.